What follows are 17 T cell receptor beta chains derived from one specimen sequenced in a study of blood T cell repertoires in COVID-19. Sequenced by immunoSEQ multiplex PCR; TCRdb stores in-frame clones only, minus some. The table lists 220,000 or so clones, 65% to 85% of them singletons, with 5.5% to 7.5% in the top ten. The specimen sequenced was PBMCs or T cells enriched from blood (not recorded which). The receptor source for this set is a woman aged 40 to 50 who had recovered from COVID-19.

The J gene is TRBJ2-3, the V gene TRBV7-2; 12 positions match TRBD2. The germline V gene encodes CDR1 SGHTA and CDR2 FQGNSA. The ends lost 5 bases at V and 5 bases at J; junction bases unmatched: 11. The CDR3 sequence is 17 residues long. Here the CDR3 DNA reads TGTGCCAGCAGCATCAGCCCGACTAGCGGGGGTCGAGATACGCAGTATTTT. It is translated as CASSISPTSGGRDTQYF.

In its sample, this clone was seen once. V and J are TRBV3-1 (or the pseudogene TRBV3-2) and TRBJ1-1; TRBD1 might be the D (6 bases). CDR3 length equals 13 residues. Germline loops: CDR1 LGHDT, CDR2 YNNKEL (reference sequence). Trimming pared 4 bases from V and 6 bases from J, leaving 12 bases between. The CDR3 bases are TGTGCCAGCAGCCTACAGGGTTCTCCTGAAGCTTTCTTT. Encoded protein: CASSLQGSPEAFF.

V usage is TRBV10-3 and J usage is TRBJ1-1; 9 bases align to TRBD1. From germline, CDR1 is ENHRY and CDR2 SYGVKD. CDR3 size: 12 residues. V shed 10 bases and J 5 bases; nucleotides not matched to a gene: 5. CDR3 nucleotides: TGTGCCACCGGGACAGGGCTGACTGAAGCTTTCTTT. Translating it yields CATGTGLTEAFF.

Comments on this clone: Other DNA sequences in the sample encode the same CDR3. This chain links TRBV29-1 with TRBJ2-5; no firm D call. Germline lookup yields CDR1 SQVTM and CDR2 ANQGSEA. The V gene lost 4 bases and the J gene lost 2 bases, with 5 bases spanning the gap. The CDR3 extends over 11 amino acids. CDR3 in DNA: TGCAGCGTTGCAAATCAAGAGACCCAGTACTTC. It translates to CSVANQETQYF.

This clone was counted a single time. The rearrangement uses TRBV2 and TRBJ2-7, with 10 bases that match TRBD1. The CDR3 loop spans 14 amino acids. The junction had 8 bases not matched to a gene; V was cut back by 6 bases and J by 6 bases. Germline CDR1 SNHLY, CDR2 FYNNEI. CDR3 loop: CASSPRQGASEQYV. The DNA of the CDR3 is TGTGCCAGCAGCCCCAGACAGGGGGCATCCGAGCAGTACGTC.

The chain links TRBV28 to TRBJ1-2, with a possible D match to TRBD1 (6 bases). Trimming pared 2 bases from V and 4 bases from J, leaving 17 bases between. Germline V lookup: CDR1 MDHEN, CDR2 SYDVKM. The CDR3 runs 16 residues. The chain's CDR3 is CASSLRSGTSGYGYTF. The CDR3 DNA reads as TGTGCCAGCAGTTTAAGATCCGGGACATCAGGCTATGGCTACACCTTC.

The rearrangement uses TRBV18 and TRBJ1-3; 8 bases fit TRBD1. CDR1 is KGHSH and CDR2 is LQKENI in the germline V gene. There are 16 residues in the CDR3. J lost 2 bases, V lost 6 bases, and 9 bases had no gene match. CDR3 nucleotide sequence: TGTGCCAGCTCCCCGGTCAGACAGGGGACTGGAAACACCATATATTTT. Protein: CASSPVRQGTGNTIYF.

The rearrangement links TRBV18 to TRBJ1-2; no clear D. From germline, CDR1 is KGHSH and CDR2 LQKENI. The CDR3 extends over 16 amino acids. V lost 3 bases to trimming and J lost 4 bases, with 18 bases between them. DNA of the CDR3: TGTGCCAGCTCACCTGGGTCTTCAGGCTATCTCTATGGCTACACCTTC. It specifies CASSPGSSGYLYGYTF.

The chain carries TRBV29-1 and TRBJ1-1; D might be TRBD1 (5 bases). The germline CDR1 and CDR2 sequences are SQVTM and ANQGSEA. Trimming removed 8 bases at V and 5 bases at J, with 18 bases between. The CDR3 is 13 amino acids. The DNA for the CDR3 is TGCAGCACGGATGACAGATCTGGTACTGAAGCTTTCTTT. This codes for CSTDDRSGTEAFF.

The CDR3 is CASMMGAHSGNTIYF. The DNA of the CDR3 is TGTGCCAGCATGATGGGGGCACACTCTGGAAACACCATATATTTT. The chain recombines TRBV28 with TRBJ1-3; possibly TRBD1 for D (6 bases). The CDR3 is made up of 15 amino acids. V shed 7 bases and J shed 0 bases, with 13 bases lying between them. Germline V lookup: CDR1 MDHEN, CDR2 SYDVKM. The whole variable domain, filled in from reference TRBV28 and TRBJ1-3, reads DVKVTQSSRYLVKRTGEKVFLECVQDMDHENMFWYRQDPGLGLRLIYFSYDVKMKEKGDIPEGYSVSREKKERFSLILESASTNQTSMYLCASMMGAHSGNTIYFGEGSWLTVV.

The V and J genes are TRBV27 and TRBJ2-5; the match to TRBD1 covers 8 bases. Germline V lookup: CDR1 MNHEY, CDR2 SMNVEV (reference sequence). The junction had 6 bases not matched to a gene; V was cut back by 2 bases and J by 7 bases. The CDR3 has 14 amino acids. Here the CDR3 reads CASSLIQGVGTQYF. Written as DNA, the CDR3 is TGTGCCAGCAGTTTAATACAGGGGGTAGGGACCCAGTACTTC.

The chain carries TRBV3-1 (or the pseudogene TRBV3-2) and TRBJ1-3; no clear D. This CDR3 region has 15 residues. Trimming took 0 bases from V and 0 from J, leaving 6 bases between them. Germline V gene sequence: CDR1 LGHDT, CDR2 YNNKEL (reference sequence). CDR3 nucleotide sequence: TGTGCCAGCAGCCAAGATCTAGGCTCTGGAAACACCATATATTTT. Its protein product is CASSQDLGSGNTIYF.

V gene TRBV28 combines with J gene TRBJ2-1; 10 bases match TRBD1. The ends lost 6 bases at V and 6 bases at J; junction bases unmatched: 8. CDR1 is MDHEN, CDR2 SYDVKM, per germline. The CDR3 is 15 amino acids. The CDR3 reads CASRIGDRGSNEQFF. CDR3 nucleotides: TGTGCCAGCAGGATAGGGGACAGGGGCAGCAATGAGCAGTTCTTC.

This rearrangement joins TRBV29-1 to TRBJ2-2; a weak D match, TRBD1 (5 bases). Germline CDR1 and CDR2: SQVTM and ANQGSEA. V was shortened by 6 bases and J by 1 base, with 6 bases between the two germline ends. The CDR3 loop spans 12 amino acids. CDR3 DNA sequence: TGCAGCGTCGGACAGAACACCGGGGAGCTGTTTTTT. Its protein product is CSVGQNTGELFF.

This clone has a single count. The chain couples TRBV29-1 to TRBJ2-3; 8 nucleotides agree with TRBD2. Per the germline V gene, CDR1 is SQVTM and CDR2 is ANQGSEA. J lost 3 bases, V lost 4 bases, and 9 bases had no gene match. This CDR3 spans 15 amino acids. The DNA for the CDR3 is TGCAGCGTTGTACTAGCGGCCCCAGGGACAGATACGCAGTATTTT. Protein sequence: CSVVLAAPGTDTQYF.

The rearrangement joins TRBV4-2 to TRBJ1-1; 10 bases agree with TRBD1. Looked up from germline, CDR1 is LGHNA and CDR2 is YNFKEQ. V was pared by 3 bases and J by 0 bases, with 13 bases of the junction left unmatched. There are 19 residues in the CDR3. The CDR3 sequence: CASSQDRGGSRAMNTEAFF. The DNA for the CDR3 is TGTGCCAGCAGCCAGGACAGGGGGGGAAGTCGGGCTATGAACACTGAAGCTTTCTTT.

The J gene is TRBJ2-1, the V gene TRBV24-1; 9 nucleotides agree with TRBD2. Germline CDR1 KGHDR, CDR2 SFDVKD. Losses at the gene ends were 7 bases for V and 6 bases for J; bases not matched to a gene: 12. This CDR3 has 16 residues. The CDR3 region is CATSASGTSRGNEQFF. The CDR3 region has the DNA TGTGCCACCAGCGCCTCCGGGACTAGCCGGGGCAATGAGCAGTTCTTC.